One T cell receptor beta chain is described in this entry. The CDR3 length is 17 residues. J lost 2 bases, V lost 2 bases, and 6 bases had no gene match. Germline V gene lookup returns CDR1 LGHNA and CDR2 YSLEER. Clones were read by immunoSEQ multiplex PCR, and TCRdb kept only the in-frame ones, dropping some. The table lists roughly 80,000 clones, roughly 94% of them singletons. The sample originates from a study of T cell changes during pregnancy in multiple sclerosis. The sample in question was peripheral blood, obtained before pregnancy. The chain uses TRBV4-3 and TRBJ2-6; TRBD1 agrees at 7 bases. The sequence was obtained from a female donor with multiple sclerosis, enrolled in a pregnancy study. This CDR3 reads CASSQFLQGTGANVLTF. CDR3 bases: TGCGCCAGCAGCCAATTTCTACAGGGGACTGGGGCCAACGTCCTGACTTTC.